This T cell receptor beta chain comes out of a study of cytomegalovirus exposure and HLA in healthy donors. Use of 60 Vbeta and 13 Jbeta primers characterized the PCR. The repertoire was sequenced with immunoSEQ multiplex PCR; TCRdb's copy has only in-frame clones and lacks some. Of about 65,000 clones in the sample, less than 65% were seen once. About this clone itself: Its target is unknown.

The CDR3 is 15 residues long. The germline V gene has CDR1 MGHRA and CDR2 YSYEKL. The V gene lost 1 base and the J gene lost 3 bases, with 13 bases spanning the gap. Study-level findings and limits: For most subjects, TCR beta sequences were reported to predict HLA-A and HLA-B alleles with accuracy. In a later analysis, DRB1 alleles had the most associated TCRs; HLA-C alleles the fewest. The authors judged a highly shared variant cluster likely a sequencing artifact.

This sequence was found in a man under 40 in good health and CMV-seronegative. The gene calls are TRBV4-1 and TRBJ2-7; tentative D call: TRBD1 (7 bases). Sequences were obtained from PBMCs. DNA for the CDR3: TGCGCCAGCAGCCAAGTTGCGGGGACAGACTACGAGCAGTACTTC. It yields the protein CASSQVAGTDYEQYF.